These T cell receptor beta chains were read from a single sample in a study of shared clonotypes between healthy human individuals. Profiling relied on immunoSEQ multiplex PCR, and the TCRdb table lists in-frame clones only, not all of them. The sample shows 2,500,000 or so clones, more than 85% of them seen only once. The specimen was naive CD4+ T cells from PBMCs. The source is a man aged 18-30 years in good health. Some clones in this sample may be carry-over from other donors' samples. The CDR3 runs from the conserved cysteine through the conserved F or W. Each record gives: D gene, J gene, V gene, clone size, CDR3 protein, CDR3 DNA. The D gene is left open where the match is weak. A clone size is listed for some rows: how often the clone was seen (once, few, many), or a class if it is expanded.

NA	TRBJ2-7	TRBV7-3	NA	CASSPRPRDGKSYEQYF	TGTGCCAGCAGCCCTCGCCCGAGGGACGGGAAGTCTTACGAGCAGTACTTC
TRBD2	TRBJ2-7	TRBV11-3	NA	CASSNGLAGTYEQYF	TGTGCCAGCAGCAATGGACTAGCGGGAACCTACGAGCAGTACTTC
NA	TRBJ2-5	TRBV6-5	once	CASSYSLGVSQETQYF	TGTGCCAGCAGTTACTCGCTGGGGGTCTCCCAAGAGACCCAGTACTTC
NA	TRBJ1-2	TRBV6-5	NA	CASSSPSEGNYGYTF	TGTGCCAGCAGTTCCCCCTCAGAGGGAAACTATGGCTACACCTTC
TRBD2	TRBJ2-3	TRBV7-3	NA	CASSPIAGGGTDTQYF	TGTGCCAGCAGCCCCATAGCGGGGGGAGGCACAGATACGCAGTATTTT
TRBD1	TRBJ2-1	TRBV7-3	NA	CASSQRIGQGADEQFF	TGTGCCAGCAGCCAGCGTATAGGACAGGGCGCGGATGAGCAGTTCTTC
TRBD2	TRBJ2-7	TRBV6-1	NA	CASRGTSAYEQYF	TGTGCCAGCAGGGGGACTAGCGCCTACGAGCAGTACTTC
NA	TRBJ2-7	TRBV7-7	NA	CASSLGGHYESSYEQYF	TGTGCCAGCAGCTTAGGGGGTCACTACGAGAGCTCCTACGAGCAGTACTTC
NA	TRBJ2-5	TRBV29-1	NA	CSVEGWETQYF	TGCAGCGTTGAGGGGTGGGAGACCCAGTACTTC
NA	TRBJ2-1	TRBV6-5	NA	CASSRASLSPDEQFF	TGTGCCAGCAGCCGGGCCTCTCTTTCCCCCGATGAGCAGTTCTTC
NA	TRBJ1-4	TRBV4-1	few	CASSQGAGATNEKLFF	TGCGCCAGCAGCCAAGGCGCAGGGGCAACTAATGAAAAACTGTTTTTT